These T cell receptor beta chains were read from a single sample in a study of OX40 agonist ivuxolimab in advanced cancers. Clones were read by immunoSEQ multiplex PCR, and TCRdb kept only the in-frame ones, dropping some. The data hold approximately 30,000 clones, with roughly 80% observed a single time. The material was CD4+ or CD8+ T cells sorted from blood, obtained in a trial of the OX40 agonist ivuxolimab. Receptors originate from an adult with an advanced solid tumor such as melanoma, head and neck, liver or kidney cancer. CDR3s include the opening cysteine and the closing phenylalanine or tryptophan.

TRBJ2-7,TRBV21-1,CASSKGGYF
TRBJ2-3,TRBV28,CASRTGIDTQYF
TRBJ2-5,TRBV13,CASSSRLAGSETQYF
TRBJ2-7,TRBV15,CATSRDRIGAHEQYF
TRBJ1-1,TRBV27,CASSLSRQGAGTEAFF
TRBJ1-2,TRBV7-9,CASSRAGTGYGYTF
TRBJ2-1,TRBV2,CASSDTLSSYNEQFF
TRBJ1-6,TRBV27,CASRSRDLSLHF
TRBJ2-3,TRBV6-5,CASSHTESTDTQYF
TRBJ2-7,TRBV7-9,CASNKLGQSNLEQYF
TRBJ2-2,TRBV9,CASSVPKGGLNTGELFF
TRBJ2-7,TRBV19,CASSIGGLSYEQYF
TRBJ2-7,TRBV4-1,CASSQNRGRYEQYF
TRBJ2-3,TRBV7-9,CASSGRASSTDTQYF
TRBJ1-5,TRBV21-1,CASSKDGGRSNQPQHF
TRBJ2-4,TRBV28,CASGTSGYIQYF
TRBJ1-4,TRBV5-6,CASSLIATNEKLFF
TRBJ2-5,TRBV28,CASSFGQGMRLETQYF
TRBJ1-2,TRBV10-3,CAISEGILGDGYTF
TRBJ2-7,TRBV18,CASSPPSGSRSEQYF
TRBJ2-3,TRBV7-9,CASSGGRQLDTQYF
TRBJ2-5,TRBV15,CATSRGSSGVQETQYF
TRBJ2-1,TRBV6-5,CASSYRAVYNEQFF
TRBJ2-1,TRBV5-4,CASSLELAGAAGNKQFF
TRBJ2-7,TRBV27,CASSPTSGSYYEQYF
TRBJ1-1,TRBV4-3,CASSQDPQGRNTEAFF
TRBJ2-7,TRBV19,CASSWTDTYEQYF
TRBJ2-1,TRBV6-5,CASRMGGEQFF
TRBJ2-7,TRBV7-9,CASSTTGTGNYEQYF
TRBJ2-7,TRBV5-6,CASTFRGPRFYEQYF
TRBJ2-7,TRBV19,CASSPGPAYEQYF
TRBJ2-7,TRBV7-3,CASSLTPGGTDEQYF
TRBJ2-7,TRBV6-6,CASIGTSYEQYF
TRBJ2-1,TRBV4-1,CASSHTGTGAFF
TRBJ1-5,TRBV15,CATSSLSGVGQPQHF
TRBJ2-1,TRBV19,CASSIDTPREQFF
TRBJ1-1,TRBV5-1,CASSHTGVTTEAFF
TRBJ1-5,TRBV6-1,CASSEYFGSNQPQHF
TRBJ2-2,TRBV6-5,CASSFGTANTGELFF
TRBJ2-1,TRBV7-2,CASSLVENEQFF
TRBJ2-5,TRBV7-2,CASSSGRTLGQGQETQYF
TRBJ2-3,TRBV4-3,CASSQEVASSTDTQYF
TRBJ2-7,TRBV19,CASSPNRDFNYEQYF
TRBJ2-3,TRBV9,CASSEEAASSTDTQYF
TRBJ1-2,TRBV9,CASSPGGGDYGYTF
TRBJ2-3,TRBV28,CASSLLESTDTQYF
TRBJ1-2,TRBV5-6,CASSFSYGYTF
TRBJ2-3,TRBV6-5,CASSYSGTRPDTQYF
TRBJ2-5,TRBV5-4,CASPLLGKKGFETQYF
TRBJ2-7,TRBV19,CASSWAGISDEQYF
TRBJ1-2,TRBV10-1,CASSVTLGPTNYGYTF
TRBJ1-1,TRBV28,CASSLRGTDTEAFF
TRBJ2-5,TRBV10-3,CAIRDAQGGETQYF
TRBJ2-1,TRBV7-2,CASSPRGVEYNEQFF
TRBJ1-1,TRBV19,CASSILLPGGNTEAFF
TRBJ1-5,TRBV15,CATSRDRGPNQPQHF